The 17 T cell receptor beta chains listed next were all sequenced from one sample in a study of metastatic and nonmetastatic thyroid tumors. All patients were untreated before thyroid surgery. TCRdb reassembled clones from the PCR reads with MiXCR. The sample consists of 15,000 to 20,000 clones, about 30% of them appearing once. Sample: blood. These receptors originate from a female donor with papillary thyroid cancer or a benign thyroid nodule (not recorded which). Some clones in this sample may be carry-over from other donors' samples.

This clone is medium-sized within its sample. J is TRBJ2-3 and V is TRBV6-2 or TRBV6-3; weak D call: TRBD2 (6 bases). CDR1 is MNHEY and CDR2 is SVGEGT in the germline V gene. Trimming shortened V by 5 bases and J by 2 bases, and 8 bases separated the two germline ends. CDR3 length: 13 amino acids. In DNA, the CDR3 is TGTGCCAGCAGTAGGGACTCCACAGATACGCAGTATTTT. This translates into CASSRDSTDTQYF.

Sample share makes this clone medium-sized. The genes are TRBV28 and TRBJ2-7; tentatively, D is TRBD2 (6 bases). Germline lookup yields CDR1 MDHEN and CDR2 SYDVKM. The CDR3 is made up of 13 amino acids. V shed 6 bases and J shed 0 bases, with 9 bases lying between them. The CDR3 here is CASRGGSSYEQYF. CDR3 in DNA: TGTGCCAGCAGAGGAGGGAGCTCCTACGAGCAGTACTTC.

The rearrangement uses TRBV30 and TRBJ1-1; weak D call: TRBD1 (5 bases). The CDR3 is 16 residues long. CDR1 is GTSNPN and CDR2 is SVGIG in the germline V gene (reference sequence). V lost 0 bases and J lost 2, with 16 bases in between. The CDR3 DNA reads as TGTGCCTGGAGTGTAAGGGGCATGGGGTCTAACACTGAAGCTTTCTTT. As protein: CAWSVRGMGSNTEAFF. Full variable domain (outside the CDR3, taken from reference TRBV30 and TRBJ1-1): SQTIHQWPATLVQPVGSPLSLECTVEGTSNPNLYWYRQAAGRGLQLLFYSVGIGQISSEVPQNLSASRPQDRQFILSSKKLLLSDSGFYLCAWSVRGMGSNTEAFFGQGTRLTVV.

The chain uses TRBV30 and TRBJ2-7, with TRBD1 matching over 7 bases. The CDR3 contains 12 residues. V lost 7 bases and J lost 6; bases outside the gene matches: 9. CDR1 and CDR2 from the germline V gene are GTSNPN and SVGIG (reference sequence). The CDR3: CAFRRGSSEQYF. CDR3 sequence (DNA): TGTGCCTTTCGCAGGGGGTCGTCCGAGCAGTACTTC.

This chain uses TRBV28 with TRBJ1-1; D is unresolved. Germline CDR1 and CDR2: MDHEN and SYDVKM. V shed 6 bases and J shed 1 base, with 12 bases lying between them. The CDR3 totals 14 residues. This CDR3 reads CASSHTGANTEAFF. The CDR3 DNA reads TGTGCCAGCAGCCACACGGGCGCGAACACTGAAGCTTTCTTT.

This clone was seen at least ten times. The chain uses TRBV11-3 and TRBJ1-1; D gene ambiguous. V lost 1 base to trimming and J lost 0 bases, with 3 bases between them. Germline V gene data show CDR1 as SGHNT and CDR2 as YENEEA. This CDR3 contains 13 residues. The CDR3 loop reads CASSLVLNTEAFF. The CDR3 DNA is TGTGCCAGCAGCTTAGTACTGAACACTGAAGCTTTCTTT.

This clone was counted at least ten times. This chain joins TRBV12-3 or TRBV12-4 and TRBJ2-6; TRBD2 might be the D (5 bases). CDR3 length: 15 residues. The V end lost 6 bases, the J end lost 2 bases, and 11 bases lay between the germline ends. The CDR3 region is CASSLMGAGANVLTF. CDR3 bases: TGTGCCAGCAGCCTAATGGGAGCTGGGGCCAACGTCCTGACTTTC.

The chain employs TRBV12-3 or TRBV12-4 and TRBJ2-2; D gene ambiguous. Trimming removed 6 bases at V and 6 bases at J, with 14 bases between. CDR3 length equals 14 residues. The DNA for the CDR3 is TGTGCCAGCAGCCGTCAGGAGTCTCCCGGGGAGCTGTTTTTT. As protein: CASSRQESPGELFF.

This clone was counted many times. This chain joins TRBV5-1 and TRBJ2-2; 9 bases align to TRBD1. V lost 7 bases, J lost 5 bases, and 6 bases stayed unmatched. CDR3 length: 14 amino acids. Germline V gene lookup returns CDR1 SGHRS and CDR2 YFSETQ. CDR3 bases: TGCGCCAGCGCCGGACAGGGGAAAACCGGGGAGCTGTTTTTT. Protein product: CASAGQGKTGELFF.

This sequence joins TRBV12-3 or TRBV12-4 and TRBJ1-2; a weak D match, TRBD1 (5 bases). The CDR3 runs to 12 residues. Trimming stripped 5 bases from V and 4 bases from J, with 8 bases between. CDR3 in amino acids: CASSPDSYGYTF. As DNA, the CDR3 is TGTGCCAGCAGTCCAGACAGCTATGGCTACACCTTC.

This clone was seen ten or more times. The chain carries TRBV20-1 and TRBJ2-3; 7 positions match TRBD1. Germline V CDR1 and CDR2: DFQATT, SNEGSKA (reference sequence). The CDR3 loop spans 14 amino acids. With 5 bases clipped from V and 4 bases from J, the junction kept 9 bases outside the gene matches. The CDR3 bases are TGCAGTGCTCATGAGACAGGGCGGCCAGATACGCAGTATTTT. This translates into CSAHETGRPDTQYF.

This clone appeared a single time. The chain recombines TRBV5-8 with TRBJ2-7, with D uncertain. Germline V lookup: CDR1 SGHTS, CDR2 YDEGEE. Trimming pared 6 bases from V and 1 base from J, leaving 11 bases between. CDR3 size: 13 residues. CDR3 loop: CASILLRSYEQYF. The CDR3 region has the DNA TGTGCCAGCATCTTATTGAGATCCTACGAGCAGTACTTC. The full variable domain, rest sourced from reference TRBV5-8 and TRBJ2-7, is EAGVTQSPTHLIKTRGQQATLRCSPISGHTSVYWYQQALGLGLQFLLWYDEGEERNRGNFPPRFSGRQFPNYSSELNVNALELEDSALYLCASILLRSYEQYFGPGTRLTVT.

V is TRBV14 and J is TRBJ2-2, with 7 bases that match TRBD2. In germline, CDR1 is SGHDN, CDR2 FVKESK. Trimming cost V 2 bases and J 5 bases; bases outside gene matches: 11. The CDR3 has 17 amino acids. The CDR3 region is CASSQSSGITRTGELFF. As DNA, the CDR3 is TGTGCCAGCAGCCAAAGCAGCGGGATCACAAGAACCGGGGAGCTGTTTTTT.

This clone is judged medium-sized. V usage is TRBV6-2 or TRBV6-3 and J usage is TRBJ1-2; TRBD1 is a possible D gene (5 bases). This CDR3 region has 16 residues. The V end lost 0 bases, the J end lost 4 bases, and 15 bases lay between the germline ends. Germline V lookup: CDR1 MNHEY, CDR2 SVGEGT. CDR3 DNA: TGTGCCAGCAGTTACTCGGGGCCTGGCGGACTCTATGGCTACACCTTC. Amino acid sequence: CASSYSGPGGLYGYTF.

V usage is TRBV11-1 and J usage is TRBJ2-1, with TRBD2 as a possible D gene (6 bases). This CDR3 spans 15 amino acids. Trimming removed 5 bases at V and 6 bases at J, with 17 bases between. Germline-derived CDR1 and CDR2 are SGHAT and FQDESV (reference sequence). Here the CDR3 reads CASSPRLEGSNEQFF. In DNA, the CDR3 is TGTGCCAGCAGCCCCCGACTAGAGGGTAGCAATGAGCAGTTCTTC.

This clone was observed at least ten times. This chain links TRBV4-1 with TRBJ1-1; 7 bases fit TRBD1. Germline values: CDR1 MGHRA, CDR2 YSYEKL. V was clipped by 2 bases and J by 1 base; unmatched bases: 4. The CDR3 length is 15 residues. This CDR3 is CASSQSGGRNTEAFF. CDR3 bases: TGCGCCAGCAGCCAATCAGGGGGTCGGAACACTGAAGCTTTCTTT.

The V gene is TRBV30, the J gene TRBJ2-7; D is perhaps TRBD1 (6 bases). The V gene lost 5 bases and the J gene lost 3 bases, with 11 bases spanning the gap. In germline, CDR1 is GTSNPN, CDR2 SVGIG (reference sequence). The CDR3 is made up of 12 amino acids. The CDR3 nucleotides read TGTGCCTGGGCCCCACAGGGCTACGAGCAGTACTTC. This translates into CAWAPQGYEQYF.